Listed below are T cell receptor beta chains from one sample, sequenced in a study of neurological immune-mediated disorders. TCRdb fed the 5' RACE reads into MiXCR, producing one record per CDR3 protein. Of some 48,000 distinct CDR3 sequences in the sample, around 5.3% are singletons; the top ten hold approximately 1.5%. The specimen sequenced was CD4+ T cells from blood. These receptors all stem from a woman aged 18-30 years with multiple sclerosis. Both conserved end residues are part of each CDR3.

V: TRBV7-2; CDR3: CASSLFSGTHEQFF
V: TRBV19; CDR3: CASIFASEAFF
V: TRBV18; CDR3: CASSPLRGEDTGELFF
V: TRBV7-6; CDR3: CASSLDTLPVEEQFF
V: TRBV2; CDR3: CASVLAAISTDTQYF
V: TRBV7-7; CDR3: CASSVAGGPNEQFF
V: TRBV5-1; CDR3: CASSTGLAGEYEQYF
V: TRBV7-2; CDR3: CASSARPDSGRRYNEQFF
V: TRBV6-2/TRBV6-3; CDR3: CASSYGDRDTGELFF
V: TRBV15; CDR3: CATQQGRSYGYTF
V: TRBV7-9; CDR3: CASSDERLISTDTQYF
V: TRBV28; CDR3: CASSSAGTGGSDTQYF
V: TRBV12-3/TRBV12-4; CDR3: CASSLGSNNEQYF
V: TRBV20-1; CDR3: CSARSSGRAPDTQYF
V: TRBV14; CDR3: CASSHQNTGELFF
V: TRBV18; CDR3: CASSPGPEAFF
V: TRBV20-1; CDR3: CSVPDARRAKLFF
V: TRBV20-1; CDR3: CSARVGTVETQYF
V: TRBV10-3; CDR3: CASLNTGELFF
V: TRBV9; CDR3: CASSRASGNTIYF
V: TRBV7-6; CDR3: CASSLVQGAQYF
V: TRBV7-9; CDR3: CASSFGQAKFLETQYF
V: TRBV7-8; CDR3: CASSWGIAGDFADTQYF
V: TRBV20-1; CDR3: CSARQSTDTQYF
V: TRBV5-6; CDR3: CASSIKAGGLYDEQFF
V: TRBV6-5; CDR3: CASTPPRGLSTDTQYF
V: TRBV20-1; CDR3: CSARGGSNQPQHF
V: TRBV20-1; CDR3: CSARNTYGYTF
V: TRBV5-1; CDR3: CASSGTAYGYTF
V: TRBV5-1; CDR3: CASSLVGRGTQYF
V: TRBV19; CDR3: CASSRQGASSYEQYF
V: TRBV3-1; CDR3: CASSRPSGPFVDTQYF
V: TRBV5-1; CDR3: CASSLGGGQPQHF
V: TRBV28; CDR3: CASSTGLGEQYF
V: TRBV28; CDR3: CASRLGAGVPTYEQYF
V: TRBV7-8; CDR3: CASSLDFGTAKETQYF
V: TRBV5-6; CDR3: CASSLGYVSYNEQFF
V: TRBV6-2/TRBV6-3; CDR3: CASSFRGRAGELFF
V: TRBV25-1; CDR3: CASSDRVGTEAFF
V: TRBV5-1; CDR3: CASTVDTDNSPLHF
V: TRBV6-6; CDR3: CASSQAETQYF
V: TRBV14; CDR3: CASSLLGDRHYNEQFF
V: TRBV12-3/TRBV12-4; CDR3: CASSPEGGRGDNQPQHF
V: TRBV2; CDR3: CASSEALGRGRNQPQHF
V: TRBV20-1; CDR3: CSATLAGVSTDTQYF